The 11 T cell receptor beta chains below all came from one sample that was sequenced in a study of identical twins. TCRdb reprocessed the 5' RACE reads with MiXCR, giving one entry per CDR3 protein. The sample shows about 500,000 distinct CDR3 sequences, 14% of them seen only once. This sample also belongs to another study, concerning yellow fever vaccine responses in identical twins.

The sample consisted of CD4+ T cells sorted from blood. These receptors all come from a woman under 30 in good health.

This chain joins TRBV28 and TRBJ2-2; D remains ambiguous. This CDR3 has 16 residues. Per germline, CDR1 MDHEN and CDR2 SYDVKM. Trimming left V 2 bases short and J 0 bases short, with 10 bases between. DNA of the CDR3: TGTGCCAGCAGTTTAGGGTTTTCTGCGAACACCGGGGAGCTGTTTTTT. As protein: CASSLGFSANTGELFF. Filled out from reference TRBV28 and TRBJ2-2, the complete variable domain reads DVKVTQSSRYLVKRTGEKVFLECVQDMDHENMFWYRQDPGLGLRLIYFSYDVKMKEKGDIPEGYSVSREKKERFSLILESASTNQTSMYLCASSLGFSANTGELFFGEGSRLTVL.

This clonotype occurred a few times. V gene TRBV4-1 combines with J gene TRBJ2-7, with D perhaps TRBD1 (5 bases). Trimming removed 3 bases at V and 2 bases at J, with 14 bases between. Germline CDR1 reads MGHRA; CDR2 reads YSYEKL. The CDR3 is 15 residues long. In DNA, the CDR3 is TGCGCCAGCAGCCAGATCCACAGGTCTACCTACGAGCAGTACTTC. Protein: CASSQIHRSTYEQYF.

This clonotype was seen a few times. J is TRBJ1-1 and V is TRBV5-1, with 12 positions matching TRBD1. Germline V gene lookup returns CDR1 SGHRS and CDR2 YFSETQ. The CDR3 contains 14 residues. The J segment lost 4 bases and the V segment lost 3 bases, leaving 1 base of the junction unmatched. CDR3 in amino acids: CASSWGQGATEAFF. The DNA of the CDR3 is TGCGCCAGCAGCTGGGGACAGGGGGCCACTGAAGCTTTCTTT.

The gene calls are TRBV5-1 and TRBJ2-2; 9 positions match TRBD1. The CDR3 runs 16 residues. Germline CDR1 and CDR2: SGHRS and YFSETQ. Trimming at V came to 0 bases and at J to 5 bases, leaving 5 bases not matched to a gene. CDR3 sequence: CASSLVRDRVTGELFF. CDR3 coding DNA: TGCGCCAGCAGCTTGGTACGGGACAGGGTGACCGGGGAGCTGTTTTTT.

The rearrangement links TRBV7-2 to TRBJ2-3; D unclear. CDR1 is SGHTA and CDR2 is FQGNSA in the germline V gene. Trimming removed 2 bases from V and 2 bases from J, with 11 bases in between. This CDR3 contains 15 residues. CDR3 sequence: CASSLSGRTTDTQYF. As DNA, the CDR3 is TGTGCCAGCAGCTTATCCGGCAGAACCACAGATACGCAGTATTTT.

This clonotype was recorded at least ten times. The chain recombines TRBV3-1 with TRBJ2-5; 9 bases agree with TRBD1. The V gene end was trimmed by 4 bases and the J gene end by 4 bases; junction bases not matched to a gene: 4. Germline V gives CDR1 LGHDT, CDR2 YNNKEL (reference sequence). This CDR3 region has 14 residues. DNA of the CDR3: TGTGCCAGCAGCCTCCTGGACAGGGGAGAGACCCAGTACTTC. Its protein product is CASSLLDRGETQYF.

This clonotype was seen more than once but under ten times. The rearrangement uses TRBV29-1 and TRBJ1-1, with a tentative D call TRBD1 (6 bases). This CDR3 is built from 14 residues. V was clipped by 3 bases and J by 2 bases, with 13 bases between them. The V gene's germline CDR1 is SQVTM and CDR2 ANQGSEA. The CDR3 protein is CSVDISTGNTEAFF. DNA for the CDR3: TGCAGCGTTGACATTTCGACAGGTAACACTGAAGCTTTCTTT.

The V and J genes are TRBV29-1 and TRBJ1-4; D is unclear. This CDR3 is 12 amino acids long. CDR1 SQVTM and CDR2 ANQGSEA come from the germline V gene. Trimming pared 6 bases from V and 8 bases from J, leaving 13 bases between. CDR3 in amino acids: CSVGEGSEKLFF. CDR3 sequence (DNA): TGCAGCGTCGGGGAGGGTTCCGAAAAACTGTTTTTT.

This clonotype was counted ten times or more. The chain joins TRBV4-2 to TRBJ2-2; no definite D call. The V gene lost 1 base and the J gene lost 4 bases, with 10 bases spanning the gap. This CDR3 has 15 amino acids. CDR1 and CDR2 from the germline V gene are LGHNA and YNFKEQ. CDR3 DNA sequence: TGTGCCAGCAGCCAAGCGGGCGAAGGCACCGGGGAGCTGTTTTTT. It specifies CASSQAGEGTGELFF.

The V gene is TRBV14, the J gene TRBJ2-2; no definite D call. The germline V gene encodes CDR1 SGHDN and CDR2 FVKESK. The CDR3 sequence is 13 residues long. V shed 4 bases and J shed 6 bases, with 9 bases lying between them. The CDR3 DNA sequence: TGTGCCAGCAGCCTAAGTCTCTCCGGGGAGCTGTTTTTT. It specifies CASSLSLSGELFF.

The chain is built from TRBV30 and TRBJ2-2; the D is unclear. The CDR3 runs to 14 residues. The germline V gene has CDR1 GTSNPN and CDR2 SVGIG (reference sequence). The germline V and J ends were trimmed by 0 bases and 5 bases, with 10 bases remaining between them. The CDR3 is CAWSVLVQTGELFF. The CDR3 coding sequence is TGTGCCTGGAGTGTATTAGTTCAGACCGGGGAGCTGTTTTTT.